The entry that follows covers one T cell receptor beta chain sequence. The authors' processing: Amplification of reference gene primers was used by the study to estimate nucleated cell counts. Produced via immunoSEQ multiplex PCR; TCRdb's table is partial and in-frame only. For V, J and clone size, that table is used; D and trimming come from the DNA. The table has around 200,000 clones, approximately 90% seen once. The data were taken from a study of blood T cell repertoires in COVID-19. Background on the study: The United States, Italy and Spain provided the acute and convalescent COVID-19 samples. PBMCs, B-cell-depleted T cells, or T cells provided the cDNA or gDNA that made up the material.

Germline V gene lookup returns CDR1 LGHNA and CDR2 YNFKEQ. This CDR3 is built from 15 residues. V trimming: 4 bases; J trimming: 4 bases; junction bases outside the gene matches: 4. The chain links TRBV4-2 to TRBJ1-2, with 12 positions matching TRBD1. What was sequenced was peripheral blood. The TCR sequence derives from a man aged 25 to 45 with acute or convalescent COVID-19. The CDR3 DNA sequence: TGTGCCAGCAGCCCGGGACAGGGGGCAGGCTATGGCTACACCTTC. Residues: CASSPGQGAGYGYTF.